The 14 T cell receptor beta chains below all came from one sample that was sequenced in a study of blood T cell repertoires in COVID-19. Sequencing was performed with immunoSEQ multiplex PCR; in TCRdb, only in-frame clones are kept and a portion is missing. The sample lists around 400,000 clones; 85% to 90% were seen once. Sequencing was done on a sample of PBMCs or T cells enriched from blood (not recorded which). The receptors stem from a woman aged 25 to 45 who had recovered from COVID-19.

The genes are TRBV5-1 and TRBJ1-6; 8 nucleotides line up with TRBD1. CDR3 length: 15 residues. Germline CDR1 SGHRS, CDR2 YFSETQ. With 0 bases clipped from V and 9 bases from J, the junction kept 5 bases outside the gene matches. Here the CDR3 DNA reads TGCGCCAGCAGCTTGGACGGACAGGGTGTTTCACCCCTCCACTTT. Protein product: CASSLDGQGVSPLHF. The full variable domain, rest sourced from reference TRBV5-1 and TRBJ1-6, is KAGVTQTPRYLIKTRGQQVTLSCSPISGHRSVSWYQQTPGQGLQFLFEYFSETQRNKGNFPGRFSGRQFSNSRSEMNVSTLELGDSALYLCASSLDGQGVSPLHFGNGTRLTVT.

This clone was seen a single time. V usage is TRBV3-1 (or the pseudogene TRBV3-2) and J usage is TRBJ1-2; TRBD1 might be the D (6 bases). Germline-derived CDR1 and CDR2 are LGHDT and YNNKEL (reference sequence). The CDR3 consists of 14 residues. The V end was cut by 4 bases, the J end by 8 bases, with 17 bases between. This CDR3 is CASSLGRGKEGYTF. CDR3 bases: TGTGCCAGCAGCCTGGGGAGGGGGAAGGAAGGCTACACCTTC.

This clone turned up a few times. The chain carries TRBV9 and TRBJ2-5, with 9 bases lining up with TRBD2. The CDR3 runs to 14 residues. Looked up from germline, CDR1 is SGDLS and CDR2 is YYNGEE. J was trimmed by 6 bases and V by 3 bases; bases with no gene match: 6. The chain's CDR3 is CASSGGTSWKTQYF. For the CDR3, the DNA is TGTGCCAGCAGCGGAGGGACTAGCTGGAAGACCCAGTACTTC.

The chain uses TRBV24-1 and TRBJ1-2; D is uncertain. Per the germline V gene, CDR1 is KGHDR and CDR2 is SFDVKD. V lost 2 bases and J 4 bases, leaving 13 bases between the germline ends. This CDR3 has 15 residues. The CDR3 spells CATSDSWAPFYGYTF. CDR3 bases: TGTGCCACCAGTGATTCTTGGGCCCCCTTCTATGGCTACACCTTC.

The sample holds a few counts of this clone. The chain joins TRBV2 to TRBJ1-2; D is undetermined. There are 11 residues in the CDR3. The germline V gene has CDR1 SNHLY and CDR2 FYNNEI. The germline V and J ends were trimmed by 6 bases and 8 bases, with 10 bases remaining between them. CDR3: CASSGLAGYTF. The DNA of the CDR3 is TGTGCCAGCAGCGGACTTGCGGGCTACACCTTC.

V and J are TRBV9 and TRBJ2-1; 7 bases are a match to TRBD2. The germline CDR1 and CDR2 sequences are SGDLS and YYNGEE. The junction had 5 bases not matched to a gene; V was cut back by 3 bases and J by 2 bases. This CDR3 has 15 residues. CDR3 sequence reads: CASSATSAAYNEQFF. CDR3 nucleotide sequence: TGTGCCAGCAGCGCCACTAGCGCCGCCTACAATGAGCAGTTCTTC.

The CDR3 sequence is CASSVGPTGVSYEQYF. The DNA for the CDR3 is TGTGCCAGCAGCGTAGGTCCGACAGGGGTCTCCTACGAGCAGTACTTC. V gene TRBV9 combines with J gene TRBJ2-7; 8 nucleotides align to TRBD1. Per germline, CDR1 SGDLS and CDR2 YYNGEE. Germline trimming cut 0 bases from V and 0 bases from J; bases unmatched to any gene: 5. The CDR3 extends over 16 amino acids.

The chain couples TRBV19 to TRBJ2-7; the D gene is possibly TRBD1 (5 bases). The CDR3 is 15 residues long. Trimming took 3 bases from V and 2 from J, leaving 14 bases between them. Germline CDR1 LNHDA, CDR2 SQIVND (reference sequence). CDR3 sequence: CASSIESAGPYEQYF. Written as DNA, the CDR3 is TGTGCCAGTAGTATTGAATCTGCAGGGCCCTACGAGCAGTACTTC.

This chain uses TRBV6-2 or TRBV6-3 with TRBJ1-2; 7 nucleotides match TRBD1. The CDR3 covers 16 residues. The V segment lost 2 bases and the J segment 2 bases; nucleotides outside the gene matches: 8. Germline CDR1 and CDR2: MNHEY and SVGEGT. The CDR3 protein is CASSYIRQGHNYGYTF. CDR3 coding DNA: TGTGCCAGCAGTTACATCCGACAGGGCCACAACTATGGCTACACCTTC.

The chain carries TRBV2 and TRBJ1-4; 8 nucleotides agree with TRBD1. The CDR3 consists of 16 residues. The germline CDR1 and CDR2 sequences are SNHLY and FYNNEI. V trimming: 7 bases; J trimming: 0 bases; junction bases outside the gene matches: 7. The CDR3 is CASNRQGSATNEKLFF. CDR3 DNA sequence: TGTGCCAGCAACCGACAGGGGTCGGCAACTAATGAAAAACTGTTTTTT. Full variable domain (outside the CDR3, taken from reference TRBV2 and TRBJ1-4): EPEVTQTPSHQVTQMGQEVILRCVPISNHLYFYWYRQILGQKVEFLVSFYNNEISEKSEIFDDQFSVERPDGSNFTLKIRSTKLEDSAMYFCASNRQGSATNEKLFFGSGTQLSVL.

The V gene is TRBV7-9, the J gene TRBJ1-2, with D unclear. The CDR3 sequence is 16 residues long. V lost 9 bases and J lost 0, with 20 bases in between. Germline V gene data show CDR1 as SEHNR and CDR2 as FQNEAQ (reference sequence). The CDR3 bases are TGTGCCAGGTATCAGGAGGCTCTCGAATCTAACTATGGCTACACCTTC. It yields the protein CARYQEALESNYGYTF.

V and J are TRBV6-5 and TRBJ2-7, with D hard to call. The length of the CDR3 is 16 residues. Germline CDR1 and CDR2: MNHEY and SVGAGI. V lost 2 bases, J lost 0 bases, and 14 bases lay in between. In DNA, the CDR3 is TGTGCCAGCAGTTACCTGGTCGGCTCTAGCTCCTACGAGCAGTACTTC. Protein: CASSYLVGSSSYEQYF.

V gene TRBV19 combines with J gene TRBJ2-2; a weak D match, TRBD2 (7 bases). Germline V gene lookup returns CDR1 LNHDA and CDR2 SQIVND (reference sequence). Trimming removed 2 bases at V and 5 bases at J, with 15 bases between. This CDR3 region has 16 residues. The CDR3 nucleotides read TGTGCCAGTAGTATAAGGGGGGGACTGCCTACCGGGGAGCTGTTTTTT. Amino acid sequence: CASSIRGGLPTGELFF.

This clone was picked up one time. The chain combines TRBV19 with TRBJ2-2; 7 positions agree with TRBD1. Germline CDR1 reads LNHDA; CDR2 reads SQIVND (reference sequence). V lost 9 bases to trimming and J lost 3 bases; unmatched junction nucleotides: 7. The CDR3 covers 14 residues. CDR3 nucleotides: TGTGCCAGCTTTACCGGGACAGACACCGGGGAGCTGTTTTTT. As protein: CASFTGTDTGELFF.